These 3 T cell receptor beta chains were all obtained from the same sample, sequenced in a study of T cells in tuberculosis. Profiled with immunoSEQ multiplex PCR; TCRdb holds only in-frame clones, not every one. The sample shows 35,000 to 40,000 clones, about 94% of them seen only once. Material for sequencing was PBMCs. These receptors originate from a donor between 5 and 29 years old with latent tuberculosis or without tuberculosis infection. Some clones in this sample may be carry-over from other donors' samples.

CDR3: CASSRPGQGAAGNTIYF. CDR3 sequence (DNA): TGTGCCAGTAGTAGGCCCGGGCAGGGGGCAGCTGGAAACACCATATATTTT. The chain couples TRBV19 to TRBJ1-3, with 8 nucleotides matching TRBD1. The CDR3 extends over 17 amino acids. V lost 4 bases, J lost 2 bases, and 10 bases stayed unmatched. From germline, CDR1 is LNHDA and CDR2 SQIVND (reference sequence).

The rearrangement joins TRBV29-1 to TRBJ2-5, with D perhaps matching TRBD2 (6 bases). The CDR3 is 13 residues long. Trimming cost V 6 bases and J 1 base, with 12 bases left between them. In germline, CDR1 is SQVTM, CDR2 ANQGSEA. CDR3 nucleotide sequence: TGCAGCGTATCCGGGGGACCCCAAGAGACCCAGTACTTC. Its protein product is CSVSGGPQETQYF. Full variable domain (rest looked up from reference TRBV29-1 and TRBJ2-5): SAVISQKPSRDICQRGTSLTIQCQVDSQVTMMFWYRQQPGQSLTLIATANQGSEATYESGFVIDKFPISRPNLTFSTLTVSNMSPEDSSIYLCSVSGGPQETQYFGPGTRLLVL.

For the CDR3, the DNA is TGTGCCAGCAGCTCGGCGGGATCCTATAATTCACCCCTCCACTTT. It yields the protein CASSSAGSYNSPLHF. The gene calls are TRBV7-2 and TRBJ1-6, with no clear D. Trimming pared 4 bases from V and 1 base from J, leaving 8 bases between. The CDR3 is 15 amino acids. From germline, CDR1 is SGHTA and CDR2 FQGNSA.